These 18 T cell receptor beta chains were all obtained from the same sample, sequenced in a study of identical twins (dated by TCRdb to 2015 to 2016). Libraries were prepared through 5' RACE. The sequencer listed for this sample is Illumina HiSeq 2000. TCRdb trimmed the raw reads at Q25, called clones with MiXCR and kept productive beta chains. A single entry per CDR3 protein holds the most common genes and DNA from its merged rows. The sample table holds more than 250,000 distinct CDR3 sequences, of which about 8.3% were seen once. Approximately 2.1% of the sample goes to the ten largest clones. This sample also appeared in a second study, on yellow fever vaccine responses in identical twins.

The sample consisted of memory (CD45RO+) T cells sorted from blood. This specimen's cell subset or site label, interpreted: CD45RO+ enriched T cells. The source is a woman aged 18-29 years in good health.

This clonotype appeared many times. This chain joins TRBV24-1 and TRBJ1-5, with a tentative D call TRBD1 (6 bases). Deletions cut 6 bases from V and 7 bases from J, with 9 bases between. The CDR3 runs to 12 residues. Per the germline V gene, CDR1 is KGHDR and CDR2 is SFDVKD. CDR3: CATSYRGQPQHF. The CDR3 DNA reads TGTGCCACCAGTTATAGGGGGCAGCCCCAGCATTTT.

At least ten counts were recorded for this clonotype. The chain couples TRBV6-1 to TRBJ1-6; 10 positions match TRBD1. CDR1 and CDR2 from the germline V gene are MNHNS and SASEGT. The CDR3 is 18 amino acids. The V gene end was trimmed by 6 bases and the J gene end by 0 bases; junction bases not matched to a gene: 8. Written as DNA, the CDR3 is TGTGCCAGCAGCCGGACAGGGGGGATTAGCTCCTATAATTCACCCCTCCACTTT. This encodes CASSRTGGISSYNSPLHF.

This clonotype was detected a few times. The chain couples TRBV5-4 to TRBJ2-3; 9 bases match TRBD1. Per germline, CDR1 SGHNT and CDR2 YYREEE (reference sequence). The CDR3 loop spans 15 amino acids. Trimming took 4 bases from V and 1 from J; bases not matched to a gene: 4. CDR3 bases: TGTGCCAGCAGCAAACAGGGGGCAGGCACAGATACGCAGTATTTT. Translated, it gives CASSKQGAGTDTQYF.

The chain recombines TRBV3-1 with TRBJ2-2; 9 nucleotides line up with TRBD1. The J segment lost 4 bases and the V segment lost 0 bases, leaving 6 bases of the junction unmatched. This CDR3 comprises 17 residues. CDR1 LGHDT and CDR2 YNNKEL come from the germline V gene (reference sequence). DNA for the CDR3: TGTGCCAGCAGCCAAGAACAGGACAGGGGCCGCACCGGGGAGCTGTTTTTT. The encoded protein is CASSQEQDRGRTGELFF.

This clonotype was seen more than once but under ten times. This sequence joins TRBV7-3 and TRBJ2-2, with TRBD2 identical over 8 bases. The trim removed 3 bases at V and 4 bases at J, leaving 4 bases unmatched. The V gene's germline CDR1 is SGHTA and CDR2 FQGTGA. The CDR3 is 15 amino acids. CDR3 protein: CASSFPGGGTGELFF. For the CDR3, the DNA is TGTGCCAGCAGCTTCCCGGGAGGGGGCACCGGGGAGCTGTTTTTT.

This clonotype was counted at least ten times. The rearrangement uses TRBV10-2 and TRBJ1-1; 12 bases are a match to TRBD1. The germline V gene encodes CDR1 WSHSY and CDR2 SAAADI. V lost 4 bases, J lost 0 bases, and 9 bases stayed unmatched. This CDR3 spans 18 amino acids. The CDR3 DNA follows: TGCGCCAGCAGTGCCCCCGGGACAGGGGGCTTCCTGAACACTGAAGCTTTCTTT. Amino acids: CASSAPGTGGFLNTEAFF.

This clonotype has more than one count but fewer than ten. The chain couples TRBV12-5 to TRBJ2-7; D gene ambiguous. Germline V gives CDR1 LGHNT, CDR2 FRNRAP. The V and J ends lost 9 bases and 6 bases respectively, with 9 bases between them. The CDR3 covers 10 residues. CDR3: CASPVCEQYV. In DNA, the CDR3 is TGTGCTAGCCCTGTCTGCGAGCAGTACGTC.

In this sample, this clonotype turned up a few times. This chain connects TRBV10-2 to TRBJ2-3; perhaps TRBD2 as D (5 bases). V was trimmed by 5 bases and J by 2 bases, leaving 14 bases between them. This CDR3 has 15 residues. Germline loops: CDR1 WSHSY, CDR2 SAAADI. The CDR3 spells CASSPLPGSTDTQYF. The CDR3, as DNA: TGCGCCAGCAGTCCCTTGCCGGGGTCCACAGATACGCAGTATTTT.

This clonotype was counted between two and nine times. The CDR3 bases are TGTGCCAGCAGTGCGCGACCGTCCTTCACAGATACGCAGTATTTT. Translation gives CASSARPSFTDTQYF. The J gene is TRBJ2-3, the V gene TRBV2; no definite D call. Trimming stripped 4 bases from V and 2 bases from J, with 13 bases between. Germline V lookup: CDR1 SNHLY, CDR2 FYNNEI. The CDR3 is 15 residues long. The whole variable domain, remainder taken from reference TRBV2 and TRBJ2-3, is EPEVTQTPSHQVTQMGQEVILRCVPISNHLYFYWYRQILGQKVEFLVSFYNNEISEKSEIFDDQFSVERPDGSNFTLKIRSTKLEDSAMYFCASSARPSFTDTQYFGPGTRLTVL.

This chain's CDR3 is CASSYSQLNTEAFF. The CDR3 region has the DNA TGTGCCAGCAGTTACTCACAATTAAACACTGAAGCTTTCTTT. This chain connects TRBV6-5 to TRBJ1-1, with unresolved D. Trimming pared 0 bases from V and 2 bases from J, leaving 7 bases between. CDR3 length equals 14 residues. Germline CDR1 MNHEY, CDR2 SVGAGI.

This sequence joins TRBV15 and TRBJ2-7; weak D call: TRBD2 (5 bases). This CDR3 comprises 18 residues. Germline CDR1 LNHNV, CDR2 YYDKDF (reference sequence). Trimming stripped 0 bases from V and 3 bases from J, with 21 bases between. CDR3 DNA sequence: TGTGCCACCAGCAGAGATTACCCCGGGCTAGCCGGCGTCTACGAGCAGTACTTC. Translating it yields CATSRDYPGLAGVYEQYF.

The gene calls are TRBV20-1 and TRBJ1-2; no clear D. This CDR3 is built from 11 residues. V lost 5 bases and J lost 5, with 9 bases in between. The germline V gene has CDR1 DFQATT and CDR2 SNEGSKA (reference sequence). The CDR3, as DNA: TGCAGTGCTGTAATTAGTTATGGCTACACCTTC. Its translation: CSAVISYGYTF.

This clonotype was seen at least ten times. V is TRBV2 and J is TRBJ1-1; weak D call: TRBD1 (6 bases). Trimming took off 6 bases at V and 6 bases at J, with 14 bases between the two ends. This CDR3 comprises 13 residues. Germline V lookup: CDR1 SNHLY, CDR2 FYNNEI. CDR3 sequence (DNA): TGTGCCAGCAGCCTGGACAGTCGGCCTGAAGCTTTCTTT. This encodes CASSLDSRPEAFF.

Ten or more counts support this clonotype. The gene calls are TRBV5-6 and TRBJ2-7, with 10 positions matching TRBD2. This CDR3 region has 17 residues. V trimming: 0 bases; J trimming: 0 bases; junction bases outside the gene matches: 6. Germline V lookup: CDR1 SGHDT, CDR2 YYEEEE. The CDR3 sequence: CASSLGLAGAPSYEQYF. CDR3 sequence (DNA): TGTGCCAGCAGCTTGGGGCTAGCGGGAGCCCCCTCCTACGAGCAGTACTTC.

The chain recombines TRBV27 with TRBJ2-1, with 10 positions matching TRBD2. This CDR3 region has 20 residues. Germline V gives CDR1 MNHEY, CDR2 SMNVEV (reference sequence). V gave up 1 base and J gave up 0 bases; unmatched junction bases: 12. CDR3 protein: CASSLFGSSGRVSSYNEQFF. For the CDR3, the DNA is TGTGCCAGCAGTTTATTTGGGTCTAGCGGGAGAGTTAGCTCCTACAATGAGCAGTTCTTC.

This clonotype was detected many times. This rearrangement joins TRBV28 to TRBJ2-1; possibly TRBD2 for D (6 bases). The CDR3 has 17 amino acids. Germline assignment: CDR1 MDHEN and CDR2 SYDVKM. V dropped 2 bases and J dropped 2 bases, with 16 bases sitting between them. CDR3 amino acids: CASSLTWRELPYNEQFF. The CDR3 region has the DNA TGTGCCAGCAGTTTAACCTGGAGGGAGTTGCCCTACAATGAGCAGTTCTTC.

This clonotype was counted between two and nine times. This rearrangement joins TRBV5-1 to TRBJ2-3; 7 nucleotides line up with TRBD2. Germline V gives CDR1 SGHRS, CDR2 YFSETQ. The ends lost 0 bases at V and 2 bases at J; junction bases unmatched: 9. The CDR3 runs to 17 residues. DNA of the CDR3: TGCGCCAGCAGCTTGGAACTCCCGGGACTAAACACAGATACGCAGTATTTT. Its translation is CASSLELPGLNTDTQYF.

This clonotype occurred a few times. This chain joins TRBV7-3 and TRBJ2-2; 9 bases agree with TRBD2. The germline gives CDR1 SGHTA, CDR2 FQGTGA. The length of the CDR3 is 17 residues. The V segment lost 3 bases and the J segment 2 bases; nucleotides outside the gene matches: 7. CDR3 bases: TGTGCCAGCAGCTTCACACCTAGCGGGGTCAACACCGGGGAGCTGTTTTTT. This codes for CASSFTPSGVNTGELFF.